This T cell receptor (beta chain) is from a study of blood T cell repertoires in COVID-19. Study background: Acute and convalescent COVID-19 specimens originated in the United States, Italy and Spain. T cells, B-cell-depleted T cells, or PBMCs supplied cDNA or gDNA.

The data were produced by immunoSEQ multiplex PCR, yet TCRdb's version contains in-frame clones alone and is incomplete. The sample consists of under 400,000 clones, around 87% of them appearing once. V lost 5 bases, J lost 0 bases, and 11 bases lay in between. This CDR3 comprises 14 residues. Germline-derived CDR1 and CDR2 are LNHDA and SQIVND (reference sequence). The specimen was peripheral blood. The V gene is TRBV19, the J gene TRBJ2-7; D is ambiguous. The clonotype was recovered from a woman in her thirties with COVID-19, enrolled during active disease. CDR3: CASSRQSSSYEQYF. DNA of the CDR3: TGTGCCAGTAGTCGGCAGTCTAGCTCCTACGAGCAGTACTTC.